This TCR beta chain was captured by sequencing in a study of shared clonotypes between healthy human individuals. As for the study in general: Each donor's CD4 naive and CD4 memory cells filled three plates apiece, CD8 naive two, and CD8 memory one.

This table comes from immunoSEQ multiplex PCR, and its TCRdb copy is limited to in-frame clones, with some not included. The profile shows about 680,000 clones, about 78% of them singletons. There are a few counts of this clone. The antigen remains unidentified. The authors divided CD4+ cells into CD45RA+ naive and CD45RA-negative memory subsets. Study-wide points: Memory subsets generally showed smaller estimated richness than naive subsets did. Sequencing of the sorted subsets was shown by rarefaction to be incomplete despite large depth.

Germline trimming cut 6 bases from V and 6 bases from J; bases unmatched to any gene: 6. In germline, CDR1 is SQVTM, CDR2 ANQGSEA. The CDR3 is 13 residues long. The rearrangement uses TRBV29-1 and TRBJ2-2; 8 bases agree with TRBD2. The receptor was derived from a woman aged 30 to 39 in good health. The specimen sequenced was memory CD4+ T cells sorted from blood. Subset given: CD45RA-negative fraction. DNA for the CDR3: TGCAGCGTAGCGGGGGTTTCGGCCGGGGAGCTGTTTTTT. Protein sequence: CSVAGVSAGELFF.